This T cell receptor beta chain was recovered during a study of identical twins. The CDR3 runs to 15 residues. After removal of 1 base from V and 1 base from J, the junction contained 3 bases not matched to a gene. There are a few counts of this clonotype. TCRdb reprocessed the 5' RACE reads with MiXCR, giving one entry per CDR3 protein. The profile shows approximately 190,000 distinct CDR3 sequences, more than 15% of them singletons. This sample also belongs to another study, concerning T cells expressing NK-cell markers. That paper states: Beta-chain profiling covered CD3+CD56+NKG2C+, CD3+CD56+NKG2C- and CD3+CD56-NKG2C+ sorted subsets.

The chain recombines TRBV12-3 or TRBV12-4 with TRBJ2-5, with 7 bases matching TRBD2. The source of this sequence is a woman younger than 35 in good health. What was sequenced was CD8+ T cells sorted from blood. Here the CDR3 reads CASSLVLAVQETQYF. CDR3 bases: TGTGCCAGCAGTTTAGTCCTAGCGGTCCAAGAGACCCAGTACTTC.